This T cell receptor beta chain stems from a study of T cells in Graves' hyperthyroidism and ophthalmopathy. RNA transcripts were the template for amplifying TCR beta CDR3 regions. HTBI primers were used for first-round RT-PCR of the TCR CDR3. TCRdb reprocessed the multiplex PCR reads via MiXCR and lists one record per CDR3 protein. The sample includes under 650,000 distinct CDR3 sequences, about 17% seen only once; the top ten take 3% to 4%. V lost 1 base to trimming and J lost 1 base, with 7 bases between them. Looked up from germline, CDR1 is MGHRA and CDR2 is YSYEKL. The CDR3 length is 14 residues.

The sample was blood. The V gene is TRBV4-1, the J gene TRBJ1-1; the D is unclear. The source of this sequence is a woman aged 25 to 39 with Graves' hyperthyroidism. The CDR3 region has the DNA TGCGCCAGCAGCCAAGTAGTCGGGAACACTGAAGCTTTCTTT. This encodes CASSQVVGNTEAFF.